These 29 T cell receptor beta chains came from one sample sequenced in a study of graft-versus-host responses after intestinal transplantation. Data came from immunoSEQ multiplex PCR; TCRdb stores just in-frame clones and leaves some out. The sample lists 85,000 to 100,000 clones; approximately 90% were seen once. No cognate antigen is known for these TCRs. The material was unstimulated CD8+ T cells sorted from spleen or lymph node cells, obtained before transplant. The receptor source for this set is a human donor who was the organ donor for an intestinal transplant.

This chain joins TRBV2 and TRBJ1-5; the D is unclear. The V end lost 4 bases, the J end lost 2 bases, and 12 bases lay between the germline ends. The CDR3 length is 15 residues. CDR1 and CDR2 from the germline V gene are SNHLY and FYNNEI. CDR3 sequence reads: CASSAKSPGNQPQHF. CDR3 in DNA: TGTGCCAGCAGTGCAAAGTCCCCGGGCAATCAGCCCCAGCATTTT.

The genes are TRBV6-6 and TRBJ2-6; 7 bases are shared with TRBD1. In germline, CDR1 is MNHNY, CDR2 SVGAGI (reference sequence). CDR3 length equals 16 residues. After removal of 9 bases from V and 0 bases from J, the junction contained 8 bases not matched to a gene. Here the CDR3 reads CASTGVRHSGANVLTF. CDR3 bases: TGTGCCAGTACAGGGGTCCGTCACTCTGGGGCCAACGTCCTGACTTTC.

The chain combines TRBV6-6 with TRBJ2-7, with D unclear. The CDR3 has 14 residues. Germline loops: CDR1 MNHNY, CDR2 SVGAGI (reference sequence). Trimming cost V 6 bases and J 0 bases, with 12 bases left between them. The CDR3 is CASSSNSYSYEQYF. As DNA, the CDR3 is TGTGCCAGCAGCTCAAACAGTTACTCCTACGAGCAGTACTTC.

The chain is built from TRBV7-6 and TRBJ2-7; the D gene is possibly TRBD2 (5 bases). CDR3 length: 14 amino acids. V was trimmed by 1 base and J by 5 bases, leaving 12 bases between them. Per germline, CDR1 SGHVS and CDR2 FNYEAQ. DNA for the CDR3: TGTGCCAGCAGCTTAGGAGGGCAAGTCAACGAGCAGTACTTC. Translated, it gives CASSLGGQVNEQYF.

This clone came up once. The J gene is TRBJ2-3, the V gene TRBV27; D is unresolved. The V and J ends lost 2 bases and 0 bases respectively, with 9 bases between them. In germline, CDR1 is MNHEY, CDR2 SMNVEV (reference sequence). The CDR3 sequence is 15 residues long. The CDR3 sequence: CASSLTVFSTDTQYF. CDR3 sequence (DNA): TGTGCCAGCAGTTTAACAGTCTTTAGCACAGATACGCAGTATTTT.

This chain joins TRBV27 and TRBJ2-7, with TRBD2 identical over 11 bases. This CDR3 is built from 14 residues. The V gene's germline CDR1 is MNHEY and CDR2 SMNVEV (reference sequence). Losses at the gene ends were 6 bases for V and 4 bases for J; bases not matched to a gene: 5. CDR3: CASRPGTSGYEQYF. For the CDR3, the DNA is TGTGCCAGCAGACCCGGGACTAGCGGATACGAGCAGTACTTC.

Here the CDR3 reads CASSLGTGAYEQYF. Here the CDR3 DNA reads TGTGCCAGCAGCTTGGGTACGGGGGCCTACGAGCAGTACTTC. The V gene is TRBV11-2, the J gene TRBJ2-7; a weak D match, TRBD2 (6 bases). In germline, CDR1 is SGHAT, CDR2 FQNNGV. Trimming left V 3 bases short and J 2 bases short, with 11 bases between. CDR3 length equals 14 residues.

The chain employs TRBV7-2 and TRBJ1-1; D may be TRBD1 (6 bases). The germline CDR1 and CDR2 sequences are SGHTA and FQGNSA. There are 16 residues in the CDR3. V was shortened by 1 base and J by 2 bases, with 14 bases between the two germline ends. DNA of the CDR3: TGTGCCAGCAGCTTAGAAACAGGGTACCTAAACACTGAAGCTTTCTTT. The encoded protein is CASSLETGYLNTEAFF.

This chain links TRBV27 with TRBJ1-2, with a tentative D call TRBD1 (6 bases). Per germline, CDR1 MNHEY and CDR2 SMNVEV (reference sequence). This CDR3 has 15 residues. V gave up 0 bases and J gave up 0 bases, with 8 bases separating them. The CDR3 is CASSLSDSSNYGYTF. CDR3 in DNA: TGTGCCAGCAGTTTATCGGACAGCTCTAACTATGGCTACACCTTC.

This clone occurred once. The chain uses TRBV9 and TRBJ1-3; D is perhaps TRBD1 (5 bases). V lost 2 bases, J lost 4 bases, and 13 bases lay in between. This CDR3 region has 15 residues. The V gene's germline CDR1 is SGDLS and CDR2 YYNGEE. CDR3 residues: CASSVAGYSGNTIYF. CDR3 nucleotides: TGTGCCAGCAGCGTTGCAGGGTATTCAGGAAACACCATATATTTT.

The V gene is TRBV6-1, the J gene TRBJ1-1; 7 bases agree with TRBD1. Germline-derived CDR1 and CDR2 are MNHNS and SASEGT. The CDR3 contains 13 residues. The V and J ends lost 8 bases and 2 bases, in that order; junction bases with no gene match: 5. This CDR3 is CASLDRVNTEAFF. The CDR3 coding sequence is TGTGCCAGCCTCGACAGGGTTAACACTGAAGCTTTCTTT.

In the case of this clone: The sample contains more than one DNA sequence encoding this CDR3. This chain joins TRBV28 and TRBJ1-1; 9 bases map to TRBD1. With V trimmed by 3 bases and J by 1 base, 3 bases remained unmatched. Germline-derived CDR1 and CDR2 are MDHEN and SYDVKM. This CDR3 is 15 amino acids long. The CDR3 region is CASSLGDRENTEAFF. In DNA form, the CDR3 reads TGTGCCAGCAGTTTGGGGGACAGGGAGAACACTGAAGCTTTCTTT.

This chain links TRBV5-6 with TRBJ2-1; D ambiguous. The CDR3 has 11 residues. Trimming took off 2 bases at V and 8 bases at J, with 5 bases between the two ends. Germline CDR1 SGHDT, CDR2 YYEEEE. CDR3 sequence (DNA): TGTGCCAGCAGCTTTGTAGATGAGCAGTTCTTC. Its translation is CASSFVDEQFF.

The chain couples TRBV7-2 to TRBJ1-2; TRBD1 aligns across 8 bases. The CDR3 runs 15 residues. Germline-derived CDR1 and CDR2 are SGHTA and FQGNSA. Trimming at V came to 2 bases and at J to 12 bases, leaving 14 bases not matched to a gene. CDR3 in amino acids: CASSLRGQVPPEHTF. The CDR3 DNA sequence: TGTGCCAGCAGCTTAAGGGGACAGGTCCCCCCTGAACACACCTTC.

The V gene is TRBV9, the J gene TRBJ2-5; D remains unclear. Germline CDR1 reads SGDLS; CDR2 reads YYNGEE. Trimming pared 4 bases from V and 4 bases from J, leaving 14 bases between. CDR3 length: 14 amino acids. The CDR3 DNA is TGTGCCAGCAGCCCCTACGAGGTCCCAGAGACCCAGTACTTC. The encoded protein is CASSPYEVPETQYF.

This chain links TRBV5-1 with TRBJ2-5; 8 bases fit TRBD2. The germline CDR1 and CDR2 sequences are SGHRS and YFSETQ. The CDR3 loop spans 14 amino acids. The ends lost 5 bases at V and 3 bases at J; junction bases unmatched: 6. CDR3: CASSNGGVEETQYF. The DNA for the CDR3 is TGCGCCAGCAGTAACGGGGGGGTCGAAGAGACCCAGTACTTC.

The CDR3 protein is CASRESGTSWTGELFF. In DNA, the CDR3 is TGTGCCAGCAGGGAATCCGGGACTAGTTGGACCGGGGAGCTGTTTTTT. The J gene is TRBJ2-2, the V gene TRBV27; TRBD2 agrees at 8 bases. CDR1 MNHEY and CDR2 SMNVEV come from the germline V gene (reference sequence). CDR3 length: 16 residues. V was clipped by 6 bases and J by 5 bases; unmatched bases: 11.

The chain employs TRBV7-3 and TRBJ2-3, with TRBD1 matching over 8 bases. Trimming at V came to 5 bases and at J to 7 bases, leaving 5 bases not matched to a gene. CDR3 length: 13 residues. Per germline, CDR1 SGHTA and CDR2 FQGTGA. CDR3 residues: CASSPGQANTQYF. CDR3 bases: TGTGCCAGCAGCCCGGGACAGGCAAATACGCAGTATTTT.

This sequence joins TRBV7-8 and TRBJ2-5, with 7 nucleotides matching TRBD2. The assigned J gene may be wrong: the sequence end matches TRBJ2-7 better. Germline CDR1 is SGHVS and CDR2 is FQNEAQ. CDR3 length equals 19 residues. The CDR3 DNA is TGTGCCAGCAGCACACATACGGGACCTGAGACTAGCAGATACTACGAGCAGTACTTC. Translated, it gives CASSTHTGPETSRYYEQYF.

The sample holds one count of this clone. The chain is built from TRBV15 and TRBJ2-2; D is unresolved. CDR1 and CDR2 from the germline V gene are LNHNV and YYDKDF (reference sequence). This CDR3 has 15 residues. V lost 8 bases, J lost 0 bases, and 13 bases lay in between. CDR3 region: CATQDLNTNTGELFF. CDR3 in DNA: TGTGCCACCCAGGATCTTAACACGAACACCGGGGAGCTGTTTTTT.

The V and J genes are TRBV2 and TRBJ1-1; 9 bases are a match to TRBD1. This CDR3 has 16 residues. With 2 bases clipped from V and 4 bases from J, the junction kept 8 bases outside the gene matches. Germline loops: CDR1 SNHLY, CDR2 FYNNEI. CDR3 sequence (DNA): TGTGCCAGCAGTGAATTTCTAAACAGGGGGCGCACTGAAGCTTTCTTT. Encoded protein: CASSEFLNRGRTEAFF. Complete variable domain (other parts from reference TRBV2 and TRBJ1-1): EPEVTQTPSHQVTQMGQEVILRCVPISNHLYFYWYRQILGQKVEFLVSFYNNEISEKSEIFDDQFSVERPDGSNFTLKIRSTKLEDSAMYFCASSEFLNRGRTEAFFGQGTRLTVV.

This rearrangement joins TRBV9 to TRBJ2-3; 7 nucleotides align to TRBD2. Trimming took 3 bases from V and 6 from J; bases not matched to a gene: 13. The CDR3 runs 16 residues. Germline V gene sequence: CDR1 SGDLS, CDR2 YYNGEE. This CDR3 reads CASSEGSGMSTDTQYF. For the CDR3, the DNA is TGTGCCAGCAGCGAGGGAAGCGGGATGTCGACCGATACGCAGTATTTT.

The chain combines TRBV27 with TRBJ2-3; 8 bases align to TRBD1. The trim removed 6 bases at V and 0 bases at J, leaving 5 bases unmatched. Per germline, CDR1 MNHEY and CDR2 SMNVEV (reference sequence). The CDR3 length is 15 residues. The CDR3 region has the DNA TGTGCCAGCAGGGAGGACAGGGAAAGCACAGATACGCAGTATTTT. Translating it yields CASREDRESTDTQYF.

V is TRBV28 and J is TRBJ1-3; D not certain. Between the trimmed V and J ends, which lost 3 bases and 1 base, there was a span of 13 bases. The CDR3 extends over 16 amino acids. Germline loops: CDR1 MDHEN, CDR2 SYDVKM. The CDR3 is CASSFKAALSGNTIYF. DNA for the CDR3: TGTGCCAGCAGTTTTAAGGCGGCTCTTTCTGGAAACACCATATATTTT.

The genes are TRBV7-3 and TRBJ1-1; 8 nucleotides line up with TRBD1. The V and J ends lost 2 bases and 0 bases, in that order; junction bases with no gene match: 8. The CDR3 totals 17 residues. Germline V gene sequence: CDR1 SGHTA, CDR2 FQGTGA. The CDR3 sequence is CASSLCWTGRMNTEAFF. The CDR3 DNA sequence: TGTGCCAGCAGCTTATGTTGGACAGGGAGGATGAACACTGAAGCTTTCTTT.

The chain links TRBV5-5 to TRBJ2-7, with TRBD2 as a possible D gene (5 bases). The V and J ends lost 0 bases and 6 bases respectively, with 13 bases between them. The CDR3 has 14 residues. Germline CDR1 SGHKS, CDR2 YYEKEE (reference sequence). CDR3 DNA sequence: TGTGCCAGCAGCTTGGCTTCGACGGGAAGCGAGCAGTACTTC. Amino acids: CASSLASTGSEQYF.

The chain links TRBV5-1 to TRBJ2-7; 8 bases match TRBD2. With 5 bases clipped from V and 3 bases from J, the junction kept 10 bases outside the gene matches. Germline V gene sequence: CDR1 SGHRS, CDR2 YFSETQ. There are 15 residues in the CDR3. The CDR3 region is CASRPGLAAIYEQYF. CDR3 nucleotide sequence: TGCGCCAGCAGGCCTGGACTAGCTGCCATCTACGAGCAGTACTTC.

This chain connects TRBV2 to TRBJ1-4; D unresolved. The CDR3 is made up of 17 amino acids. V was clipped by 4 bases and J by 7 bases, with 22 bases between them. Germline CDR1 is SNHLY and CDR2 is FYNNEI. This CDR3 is CASSVNQEDGWSEKLFF. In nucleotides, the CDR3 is TGTGCCAGCAGTGTAAATCAGGAGGACGGTTGGAGTGAAAAACTGTTTTTT. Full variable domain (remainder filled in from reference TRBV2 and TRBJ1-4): EPEVTQTPSHQVTQMGQEVILRCVPISNHLYFYWYRQILGQKVEFLVSFYNNEISEKSEIFDDQFSVERPDGSNFTLKIRSTKLEDSAMYFCASSVNQEDGWSEKLFFGSGTQLSVL.

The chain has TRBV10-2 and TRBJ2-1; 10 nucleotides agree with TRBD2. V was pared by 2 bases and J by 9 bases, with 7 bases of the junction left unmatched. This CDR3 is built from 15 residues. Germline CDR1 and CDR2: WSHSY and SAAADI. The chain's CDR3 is CASSERAGLASEQFF. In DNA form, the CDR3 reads TGCGCCAGCAGTGAGAGGGCGGGACTAGCGAGTGAGCAGTTCTTC.